This T cell receptor (beta chain) was sequenced in a study of blood T cells in healthy people across ages (dated by TCRdb to between 2015 and 2016). The study in broad terms: In model experiments, template switching captured about one uniquely barcoded TCR beta cDNA molecule for every two T cells. To track age-related changes in TCR beta repertoire diversity, the study relied on deep sequencing normalized with unique cDNA molecular identifiers. The donors were divided into four age groups: young (average around 16 years), middle-aged (about 39), aged (around 67) and long-lived (roughly 86). Donors of different ages were randomly distributed across sequencing lanes to avoid experimental bias. The study analyzed two additional independent replicas of 1 million unique cDNA reads from the same blood draw for two donors, one aged 18 to 30 and one aged 80 or older. The study at large found these results: Total diversity estimates from one million sequenced T cells were considered lower bounds and underestimates. There was a strong correlation between observed TCR beta diversity and the percentage of naive T cells measured by flow cytometry. The CMV infection status of donors was not known, potentially confounding age-related changes in expanded clonotypes. Observed TCR beta diversity per million T cells fell roughly linearly with age, and a significant reduction was already apparent by age roughly 40. Compared with the aged group, the long-lived group had more naive CD4+ T cells, fewer expanded clones and increased TCR diversity, a pattern suggesting age selection. Bulk unsorted PBMC profiling prevented conclusive comparison of naive and antigen-experienced compartments.

The roughly 39 donors, aged about 6 to 95 years, were systemically healthy Caucasian individuals from Russia. Approximately 9 milliliters of peripheral blood were collected from each donor into EDTA-treated Vacutainer tubes. Ficoll-Paque density-gradient centrifugation was used to isolate PBMCs, with at least 6 million obtained per sample. Total RNA, at least 5 micrograms per sample, was extracted from PBMCs with Trizol reagent. The percentages of naive CD45RAhigh/CD27high T cells were determined by flow cytometry on a PBMC aliquot from every donor. Preparation of the library involved 5' RACE. Data came from an Illumina HiSeq 2500. A second PCR of roughly 7 to 12 cycles was run with a J-beta primer mix and a sample-barcoded 5' primer. A template-switch 5' adaptor carrying 12 random nucleotides introduced a unique molecular identifier onto each TCR beta cDNA molecule. At least 2.5 million CDR3-containing paired-end reads were obtained from each sample. The Mint cDNA synthesis kit, primed by a TRBC-specific oligonucleotide, was used to synthesize first-strand cDNA from all RNA. Following uracil-DNA glycosylase treatment, all cDNA underwent a first 18-cycle PCR with the universal primers M1SS and BC2_uni_R. The study's own analysis went as follows. For normalization, 1 million high-quality reads, each with a distinct molecular identifier, were randomly selected from each sample. Reads with shared molecular identifiers were discarded instead of being binned into consensus sequences. CDR3 identification, clonotype clustering and error correction used MiTCR with a Q25 quality threshold and the strictest error-elimination algorithm. A nonparametric unseen species model with Euler transformation was used to estimate lower-bound total TCR beta diversity. In TCRdb, the public reads were trimmed at Q25 with fastp and aligned with MiXCR, with productive beta chains retained. Each CDR3 protein gets just one entry, which takes the most common genes and DNA from the rows behind it. TCRdb, rather than the study authors, made the V and J calls. The sample table lists hundreds of thousands of distinct CDR3 sequences, 32% of them with a count of one. The ten largest clones add up to 15% of the sample.

This clonotype was counted a few times. Its antigen target is currently unknown. The record has no base qualities; no much larger clone is one base away. Looking up the germline V gene (reference sequence) yields CDR1 DFQATT and CDR2 SNEGSKA. The CDR3 covers 17 residues, taking in both the cysteine and the phenylalanine. The DNA shown is the 51-base CDR3, in frame from base 1. Trimming takes 5 bases off V and 4 bases off J; junction bases not matched to a gene: 15. The V and J segments used are TRBV20-1 and TRBJ2-1, and 9 junctional nucleotides match TRBD2. This TCR derives from a woman over 75 in good health. Donor details come from another sample of the same person, matched by shared clones. Sequencing was carried out using blood. The DNA sequence follows: TGCAGTGCTCCCGCGGTCTTAGCGGGAGTGAGGTACAATGAGCAGTTCTTC. It is translated as CSAPAVLAGVRYNEQFF.